This TCR beta chain was documented in a study of Tregs in tolerant kidney transplant recipients. Recipients received nonmyeloablative bone marrow transplants from related graft donors, with transient mixed chimerism. Thawed PBMCs were FACS-sorted into unstimulated CD4+CD25+CD127- regulatory T cells, CD4+CD25- non-regulatory cells, CD4 and CD8 cells. Sequenced by immunoSEQ multiplex PCR; TCRdb stores in-frame clones only, minus some. The sample has roughly 2,400 clones. This sequence originates from a human patient who received a combined kidney and bone marrow transplant. Some T cells may have come from the graft donor. The sequenced sample was CD8+ T cells from blood (PBMCs), obtained 6 months after the transplant.

CDR3 residues: CASSLGTGGSYEQYF. The covered CDR3 bases are TGTGCCAGCAGCTTAGGTACAGGAGGCTCCTACGAG. V is TRBV11-2 and J is TRBJ2-7, with D perhaps given as TRBD1 or TRBD2 (5 bases each). The missing CDR3 end, 3 residues past where the read stops, is filled in from the germline J gene. V lost 1 base to trimming and J lost 0 bases, with 10 bases between them. CDR1 SGHAT and CDR2 FQNNGV come from the germline V gene. The CDR3 is 15 amino acids. The full variable domain, completed using reference TRBV11-2 and TRBJ2-7, is EAGVAQSPRYKIIEKRQSVAFWCNPISGHATLYWYQQILGQGPKLLIQFQNNGVVDDSQLPKDRFSAERLKGVDSTLKIQPAKLEDSAVYLCASSLGTGGSYEQYFGPGTRLTVT.